This T cell receptor beta chain was sequenced for a study of molecular identifiers for immune sequencing clone quantification. General study results and limits: Barcode collisions between identical TCR molecules could shrink estimates of highly expanded clone sizes. Jurkat TCR RNA spiked in from one cell could reportedly be detected among about a million naive cells. In CMV-specific effectors, clones above 20 copies held over 99% of molecules; naive, under 1%.

This clonotype was picked up many times. Its antigen is not identified. In TCRdb, the PCR reads were re-called with MiXCR into one record per CDR3 protein. The profile shows roughly 24,000 distinct CDR3 sequences, roughly 17% of them singletons. Losses at the gene ends were 4 bases for V and 1 base for J; bases not matched to a gene: 4. CDR1 LGHNA and CDR2 YSLEER come from the germline V gene. The CDR3 sequence is 16 residues long. Naive CD8 T cells were sorted as CD8+CD4-CCR7+CD45RA+. The rearrangement joins TRBV4-3 to TRBJ2-5; 12 bases align to TRBD2. This TCR was sampled from a human donor in good health. Some libraries in this study had Jurkat cell RNA spiked in. Sequences were obtained from naive CD8+ T cells from blood, with Jurkat cell RNA spiked in. Regarding subset: FACS-sorted CD8+CD4-CCR7+CD45RA+ naive T cells. The CDR3, as DNA: TGCGCCAGCAGCCCCACTAGCGGGGGGTTCCAAGAGACCCAGTACTTC. Translating gives CASSPTSGGFQETQYF.